This is a list of T cell receptor beta chains from one sample in a study of T cells in localized non-small cell lung cancer. TCRdb keeps only in-frame clones here, not all; method: immunoSEQ multiplex PCR. The sample lists over 20,000 clones, roughly nine tenths occurring once. The material was peripheral blood, obtained before any cancer treatment. These receptors were taken from a male donor aged 60 or over with stage I squamous cell lung carcinoma. Both conserved end residues are part of each CDR3. D genes are given only for firm matches. Clone size is shown for a subset of rows, as once, few, many or a class of expanded clone.

J gene | CDR3 length | clone size | V gene | D gene | CDR3 DNA | CDR3 protein
TRBJ2-4 | 13 | - | TRBV19 | TRBD1 | TGTGCCAGTAGTTGGGACAGAAAAAACATTCAGTACTTC | CASSWDRKNIQYF
TRBJ2-1 | 12 | - | TRBV5-6 | TRBD2 | TGTGCCAGCAGTGCGGGAGCGAATGAGCAGTTCTTC | CASSAGANEQFF
TRBJ2-7 | 14 | - | TRBV14 | - | TGTGCCAGCAGCTTGGGGATTCCTCCTTACGAGCAGTACTTC | CASSLGIPPYEQYF
TRBJ2-1 | 17 | - | TRBV30 | TRBD2 | TGTGCCTGGAGTGCGAAGCGGGGGATCGGCTCCTACAATGAGCAGTTCTTC | CAWSAKRGIGSYNEQFF
TRBJ1-4 | 15 | - | TRBV6-6 | TRBD1 | TGTGCCAGCAGTTACTCGGGACAGAAAAATGAAAAACTGTTTTTT | CASSYSGQKNEKLFF
TRBJ1-3 | 17 | few | TRBV7-8 | - | TGTGCCAGCAGCTTAATTGTGGCCGGACTCTCTGGAAACACCATATATTTT | CASSLIVAGLSGNTIYF
TRBJ2-4 | 14 | - | TRBV9 | - | TGTGCCAGCAGCGTAGACCAATCCCCAAACATTCAGTACTTC | CASSVDQSPNIQYF
TRBJ2-7 | 12 | - | TRBV2 | - | TGTGCCAGCAGGGCCAGCTCCTACGAGCAGTACTTC | CASRASSYEQYF
TRBJ1-3 | 16 | - | TRBV9 | - | TGTGCCAGCAGCCCTCGGGAAAGGGGTACTGGAAACACCATATATTTT | CASSPRERGTGNTIYF
TRBJ2-3 | 13 | - | TRBV7-2 | - | TGTGCCAGCAGCGCGACTAGCACAGATACGCAGTATTTT | CASSATSTDTQYF
TRBJ1-6 | 15 | - | TRBV6-1 | - | TGTGCCAGCAGACTCTACGACAGCGCAAATTCACCCCTCCACTTT | CASRLYDSANSPLHF
TRBJ1-3 | 15 | - | TRBV9 | - | TGTGCCAGCAGCGCCGGACGGACCTCTGGAAACACCATATATTTT | CASSAGRTSGNTIYF
TRBJ1-3 | 16 | - | TRBV14 | - | TGTGCCAGCAGCCATACCAGGGACTACTCTGGAAACACCATATATTTT | CASSHTRDYSGNTIYF
TRBJ2-5 | 17 | - | TRBV7-6 | TRBD2 | TGTGCCAGCAGCTTGGCGGGGACTAGCGGGTCTCGGGAGACCCAGTACTTC | CASSLAGTSGSRETQYF
TRBJ2-1 | 12 | - | TRBV18 | - | TGTGCCAGCTCACCCTACAACAATGAGCAGTTCTTC | CASSPYNNEQFF
TRBJ2-2 | 15 | once | TRBV7-6 | - | TGTGCCAGCAGCTTAGGGCTACCAACGGGCGGGGAGCTGTTTTTT | CASSLGLPTGGELFF
TRBJ1-5 | 13 | - | TRBV5-6 | - | TGTGCCAGCAGCTTGGATAGCAATCAGCCCCAGCATTTT | CASSLDSNQPQHF
TRBJ1-1 | 15 | - | TRBV5-1 | - | TGCGCCAGCAGCTTGGTGGTAGGGGGTGGAACTGAAGCTTTCTTT | CASSLVVGGGTEAFF
TRBJ2-7 | 12 | - | TRBV10-3 | - | TGTGCCATCAGCCTCCAAGGGTACGAGCAGTACTTC | CAISLQGYEQYF
TRBJ1-4 | 14 | - | TRBV30 | - | TGTGCCTGGAGTGAGACCAACTCGGGTGAAAAACTGTTTTTT | CAWSETNSGEKLFF
TRBJ2-3 | 13 | - | TRBV6-5 | - | TGTGCCAGCAGTGAAGCGCAGGGCCGGGTTGGGTATTTT | CASSEAQGRVGYF
TRBJ2-1 | 13 | - | TRBV18 | - | TGTGCCAGCTCACCACTGGGTAGGAATGAGCAGTTCTTC | CASSPLGRNEQFF
TRBJ1-6 | 13 | once | TRBV6-1 | - | TGTGCCAGCAGTGAAGCGCTTAAATCACCCCTCCACTTT | CASSEALKSPLHF
TRBJ1-1 | 14 | - | TRBV2 | - | TGTGCCAGCAGGGTCGGGGGCGCTAACACTGAAGCTTTCTTT | CASRVGGANTEAFF
TRBJ2-7 | 13 | - | TRBV19 | - | TGTGCCAGTAGTGAGGGGATTTATGGCGAGCAGTACTTC | CASSEGIYGEQYF
TRBJ2-7 | 14 | once | TRBV5-8 | - | TGTGCCAGCAGCCTCGATAGCGGATTTTACGAGCAGTACTTC | CASSLDSGFYEQYF
TRBJ1-6 | 14 | - | TRBV9 | - | TGTGCCAGCTCTCGTAACATAAACAATTCACCCCTCCACTTT | CASSRNINNSPLHF
TRBJ2-3 | 15 | - | TRBV9 | - | TGTGCCAGCAGCGCGGGACTGTACAGCACAGATACGCAGTATTTT | CASSAGLYSTDTQYF
TRBJ2-2 | 15 | - | TRBV2 | - | TGTGCCAGCACCTACTCACAGGGAGGCACCGGGGAGCTGTTTTTT | CASTYSQGGTGELFF
TRBJ1-4 | 16 | once | TRBV6-6 | - | TGTGCCAGCAGTCCCCTGGACATCCCAACTAATGAAAAACTGTTTTTT | CASSPLDIPTNEKLFF
TRBJ2-2 | 15 | - | TRBV7-7 | - | TGTGCTAGCAGCCCCCGGGCAGGCAACACCGGGGAGCTGTTTTTT | CASSPRAGNTGELFF
TRBJ2-1 | 11 | - | TRBV30 | - | TGTGCCTGGAGTGGGAAGGCTGGCGAGTTCTTC | CAWSGKAGEFF
TRBJ1-2 | 14 | - | TRBV19 | TRBD1 | TGTGCCAGTAGTCTGACAGGGATCAACTATGGCTACACCTTC | CASSLTGINYGYTF
TRBJ1-6 | 12 | - | TRBV7-9 | - | TGTGCCAGCACCCAGCCCAATTCACCCCTCCACTTT | CASTQPNSPLHF
TRBJ1-4 | 13 | - | TRBV2 | TRBD1 | TGTGCCAGAGGGACAGGGGGCGATGAAAAACTGTTTTTT | CARGTGGDEKLFF
TRBJ2-1 | 14 | - | TRBV2 | TRBD2 | TGTGCCACAGCCGGACTAGCGGGATCGAATGAGCAGTTCTTC | CATAGLAGSNEQFF
TRBJ1-6 | 16 | - | TRBV4-2 | - | TGTGCCAGCAGCTTACCGCGAGGCAGCGGTAATTCACCCCTCCACTTT | CASSLPRGSGNSPLHF
TRBJ2-3 | 17 | - | TRBV2 | TRBD2 | TGTGCCAGCAGTCCGGGACTAGCGGGGACGGGAACAGATACGCAGTATTTT | CASSPGLAGTGTDTQYF
TRBJ1-6 | 14 | - | TRBV7-6 | - | TGTGCCAGCAGCTTAGCGAGCCGAAATTCACCCCTCCACTTT | CASSLASRNSPLHF
TRBJ2-1 | 19 | - | TRBV4-3 | - | TGCGCCAGCAGCCAGGCCTGGGCGGGTTGGGGCAGAGCCTACAATGAGCAGTTCTTC | CASSQAWAGWGRAYNEQFF
TRBJ2-7 | 13 | - | TRBV19 | TRBD1 | TGTGCCAGTCAAGGACAGGAAACGGACGAGCAGTACTTC | CASQGQETDEQYF
TRBJ2-5 | 11 | once | TRBV18 | - | TGTGCCAGCTCAGAGAAGGAGACCCAGTACTTC | CASSEKETQYF
TRBJ2-5 | 15 | - | TRBV13 | - | TGTGCCAGCAGCTTAGTTGGGATGCCCCAAGAGACCCAGTACTTC | CASSLVGMPQETQYF
TRBJ1-5 | 14 | few | TRBV30 | - | TGTGCCTGGAGTGGCGCCGGAGGGCGTCAGCCCCAGCATTTT | CAWSGAGGRQPQHF
TRBJ1-1 | 14 | - | TRBV6-5 | - | TGTGCCAGCAGTGATACGGACAGACCCACTGAAGCTTTCTTT | CASSDTDRPTEAFF
TRBJ2-7 | 15 | once | TRBV7-9 | TRBD2 | TGTGCCAGCAGCTTCTCGGGGACTAGCCCGAGGGAGCAGTACTTC | CASSFSGTSPREQYF
TRBJ2-7 | 14 | - | TRBV7-8 | TRBD1 | TGTGCCAGCTCAGTGGGACAGGGTGCCTACGAGCAGTACTTC | CASSVGQGAYEQYF
TRBJ1-6 | 16 | - | TRBV19 | - | TGTGCCAGTAGATTACAGGCTGTCTCCTATAATTCACCCCTCCACTTT | CASRLQAVSYNSPLHF
TRBJ1-1 | 13 | - | TRBV6-5 | - | TGTGCCAGCAGAGCGGGACAGAACACTGAAGCTTTCTTT | CASRAGQNTEAFF
TRBJ2-5 | 14 | - | TRBV6-5 | TRBD1 | TGTGCCAGCAGTTACGACACAGGGGGCGGGACCCAGTACTTC | CASSYDTGGGTQYF
TRBJ2-3 | 14 | - | TRBV6-1 | - | TGTGCCAGCAGGCTACAGGGATCCGCAGATACGCAGTATTTT | CASRLQGSADTQYF
TRBJ2-1 | 14 | - | TRBV6-1 | - | TGTGCCAGCAGTGGTCAGGGGACCGCCGGTGAGCAGTTCTTC | CASSGQGTAGEQFF
TRBJ1-3 | 15 | once | TRBV6-1 | - | TGTGCCAGCAGCTCCCGGGACGGCGGAGGAAACACCATATATTTT | CASSSRDGGGNTIYF
TRBJ2-2 | 15 | - | TRBV6-5 | TRBD2 | TGTGCCAGCAGCCGTCTGGCGGGAGGAGTTGGGGAGCTGTTTTTT | CASSRLAGGVGELFF
TRBJ1-1 | 14 | once | TRBV7-9 | - | TGTGCCAGCAGCTTTGATGGGGTTAGCACTGAAGCTTTCTTT | CASSFDGVSTEAFF
TRBJ1-5 | 15 | few | TRBV7-8 | TRBD1 | TGTGCCAGCAGTGTTGACAGGGTTAGCAATCAGCCCCAGCATTTT | CASSVDRVSNQPQHF
TRBJ2-5 | 17 | - | TRBV4-1 | TRBD2 | TGCGCCAGCAGCCAAGATAGGACTAGCGGGAGCCAAGAGACCCAGTACTTC | CASSQDRTSGSQETQYF
TRBJ2-1 | 13 | once | TRBV7-3 | - | TGTGCCAGCAGCTTAATGTCATCGTATGAGCAGTTCTTC | CASSLMSSYEQFF
TRBJ1-2 | 13 | - | TRBV10-3 | - | TGTGCCATCAGAGAAGGCAGGGTCGTTGGCTACACCTTC | CAIREGRVVGYTF